This is a list of T cell receptor beta chains from one sample in a study of T cells in localized non-small cell lung cancer. Repertoires were generated with immunoSEQ multiplex PCR, while TCRdb's copy carries only in-frame clones and drops some. The sample lists around 90,000 clones, over 70% occurring once. Sample: PBMCs, taken before any cancer treatment. All receptors derive from a man aged 40 to 70 with stage II squamous cell lung carcinoma. CDR3s include the opening cysteine and the closing phenylalanine or tryptophan. Each record gives: V gene, J gene, clone size, D gene, CDR3 protein, CDR3 DNA. A D gene is named only where the DNA matches it firmly. Only part of the rows carry a size: once, few, many, or a class if the clone is expanded.

TRBV30	TRBJ1-1	few	NA	CAWWRGVTEAFF	TGTGCCTGGTGGCGAGGGGTCACTGAAGCTTTCTTT
TRBV28	TRBJ2-2	NA	TRBD1	CATRTGDTNTGELFF	TGTGCCACCCGGACAGGGGACACGAACACCGGGGAGCTGTTTTTT
TRBV18	TRBJ2-1	NA	NA	CASSPPSYNEQFF	TGTGCCAGCTCACCACCGTCCTACAATGAGCAGTTCTTC
TRBV23-1	TRBJ2-7	once	NA	CASSQPGSRASYEQYF	TGCGCCAGCAGTCAACCCGGGAGCCGAGCTTCCTACGAGCAGTACTTC
TRBV10-3	TRBJ2-7	once	NA	CAISDKGDEQYF	TGTGCCATCAGTGACAAAGGGGACGAGCAGTACTTC
TRBV6-1	TRBJ1-2	NA	NA	CASRAVTGSYGYTF	TGTGCCAGCAGGGCGGTTACTGGTAGCTATGGCTACACCTTC
TRBV15	TRBJ2-5	once	NA	CATSRGSHQETQYF	TGTGCCACCAGCAGAGGTTCCCACCAAGAGACCCAGTACTTC
TRBV5-5	TRBJ2-7	NA	NA	CASSLGRQYEQYF	TGTGCCAGCAGCTTGGGACGGCAATACGAGCAGTACTTC
TRBV19	TRBJ2-2	NA	NA	CASKAVATSNTGELFF	TGTGCCAGTAAGGCGGTGGCTACTTCGAACACCGGGGAGCTGTTTTTT
TRBV6-5	TRBJ2-7	NA	NA	CASRQFPYEQYF	TGTGCCAGCAGACAATTCCCTTACGAGCAGTACTTC
TRBV7-3	TRBJ2-1	NA	NA	CASSLTVNEQFF	TGTGCCAGCAGCTTAACTGTGAATGAGCAGTTCTTC
TRBV5-6	TRBJ2-7	once	NA	CASSLPGPRAYEQYF	TGTGCCAGCAGCTTGCCGGGACCGAGAGCCTACGAGCAGTACTTC
TRBV7-6	TRBJ2-5	NA	NA	CASSPPGRETQYF	TGTGCCAGCAGCCCCCCAGGGCGAGAGACCCAGTACTTC
TRBV28	TRBJ2-7	NA	NA	CASSLGDHEQYF	TGTGCCAGCAGTTTAGGGGACCACGAGCAGTACTTC
TRBV5-5	TRBJ1-1	once	NA	CASSVDGWNTEAFF	TGTGCCAGCAGCGTGGATGGCTGGAACACTGAAGCTTTCTTT
TRBV5-6	TRBJ2-5	NA	NA	CASGTRLMGETQYF	TGTGCCAGTGGAACCCGACTGATGGGGGAGACCCAGTACTTC
TRBV30	TRBJ1-1	NA	NA	CAWSVQTGTEAFF	TGTGCCTGGAGTGTACAAACAGGCACTGAAGCTTTCTTT
TRBV7-3	TRBJ2-2	NA	NA	CASSFKGDTGELFF	TGTGCCAGCAGCTTTAAAGGGGACACCGGGGAGCTGTTTTTT
TRBV2	TRBJ2-7	NA	NA	CASSKAGTTSSYEQYF	TGTGCCAGCAGTAAGGCCGGGACAACGAGCTCCTACGAGCAGTACTTC
TRBV5-1	TRBJ1-1	NA	TRBD1	CASSFSSGGGNTEAFF	TGCGCCAGCAGCTTCTCCTCAGGGGGAGGTAACACTGAAGCTTTCTTT
TRBV6-5	TRBJ1-3	NA	NA	CASSYWGGVSLF	TGTGCCAGCAGTTATTGGGGGGGGGTCTCCCTATTT
TRBV9	TRBJ2-1	once	NA	CASSSLGGSSYNEQFF	TGTGCCAGCAGTTCTCTGGGGGGCAGTTCCTACAATGAGCAGTTCTTC
TRBV5-6	TRBJ2-7	NA	TRBD2	CASSSLAGGRSVF	TGTGCCAGCAGCTCACTAGCGGGAGGGAGGAGCGTTTTC
TRBV11-2	TRBJ2-3	once	TRBD2	CASSFSSGGRTDTQYF	TGTGCCAGCAGCTTTTCTAGCGGGGGCCGCACAGATACGCAGTATTTT
TRBV11-3	TRBJ1-1	NA	NA	CASSLSGTLNTEAFF	TGTGCCAGCAGCTTATCTGGGACACTGAACACTGAAGCTTTCTTT
TRBV4-1	TRBJ2-1	once	NA	CASSQDPGTSEQFF	TGCGCCAGCAGCCAAGATCCCGGGACTTCTGAGCAGTTCTTC
TRBV2	TRBJ2-3	NA	TRBD2	CASSEVGTSGSDTQYF	TGTGCCAGCAGTGAAGTGGGGACTAGCGGGAGTGATACGCAGTATTTT
TRBV28	TRBJ2-7	NA	TRBD1	CASSLSGQGTEQYF	TGTGCCAGCAGTTTATCGGGACAGGGTACCGAGCAGTACTTC
TRBV6-4	TRBJ1-1	NA	TRBD1	CASRGQTNTEAFF	TGTGCCAGCAGGGGACAGACGAACACTGAAGCTTTCTTT
TRBV10-3	TRBJ1-6	NA	TRBD1	CASRDSPDNSPLHF	TGTGCCAGCCGGGACAGCCCGGATAATTCACCCCTCCACTTT
TRBV18	TRBJ1-2	many	TRBD1	CASSGQGAGYTF	TGTGCCAGCTCAGGGCAGGGGGCTGGCTACACCTTC
TRBV15	TRBJ1-1	NA	NA	CATSREVNRDNGNTEAFF	TGTGCCACCAGCAGAGAGGTTAACCGGGACAACGGGAACACTGAAGCTTTCTTT
TRBV18	TRBJ2-1	once	TRBD2	CASSRTSGGAYEQFF	TGTGCCAGCTCAAGGACTAGCGGGGGGGCCTATGAGCAGTTCTTC
TRBV4-1	TRBJ2-3	NA	TRBD2	CASSRDTSGSTDTQYF	TGCGCCAGCAGCCGAGATACTAGCGGCAGCACAGATACGCAGTATTTT
TRBV5-1	TRBJ1-5	NA	TRBD1	CASSAGDRLGQPQHF	TGCGCCAGCAGCGCGGGGGACAGATTGGGTCAGCCCCAGCATTTT
TRBV7-8	TRBJ2-1	NA	TRBD1	CASSLEGTGMIEYNEQFF	TGTGCCAGCAGCTTAGAGGGGACAGGGATGATAGAATACAATGAGCAGTTCTTC
TRBV30	TRBJ2-3	NA	NA	CAWSVGGSDTQYF	TGTGCCTGGAGTGTAGGGGGGTCAGATACGCAGTATTTT
TRBV6-1	TRBJ2-1	NA	NA	CASSEVGLGNEQFF	TGTGCCAGCAGTGAAGTAGGCCTTGGCAATGAGCAGTTCTTC
TRBV27	TRBJ2-1	NA	TRBD2	CASSLFTSGLSYNEQFF	TGTGCCAGCAGTTTGTTTACTAGCGGACTATCCTACAATGAGCAGTTCTTC
TRBV2	TRBJ1-6	NA	TRBD1	CASSEAGRTGWNSPLHF	TGTGCCAGCAGTGAAGCCGGACGGACAGGGTGGAATTCACCCCTCCACTTT
TRBV12-5	TRBJ1-1	many	NA	CASGWGRNTEAFF	TGTGCTAGTGGGTGGGGTCGGAACACTGAAGCTTTCTTT
TRBV5-6	TRBJ2-1	few	TRBD2	CASSLGTRIYNEQFF	TGTGCCAGCAGCTTGGGGACTAGAATCTACAATGAGCAGTTCTTC
TRBV10-3	TRBJ2-7	NA	NA	CAISESVLESYEQYF	TGTGCCATCAGTGAGTCGGTCCTAGAGTCCTACGAGCAGTACTTC
TRBV15	TRBJ2-5	NA	NA	CATSRDRRTQYF	TGTGCCACCAGCAGAGATCGAAGAACCCAGTACTTC
TRBV28	TRBJ1-2	NA	TRBD1	CASSFATGGNRRYTF	TGTGCCAGCAGTTTCGCGACAGGGGGAAATCGGCGCTACACCTTC
TRBV16	TRBJ1-1	NA	NA	CASSLGGPEAFF	TGTGCCAGCAGCCTGGGGGGGCCTGAAGCTTTCTTT
TRBV19	TRBJ1-1	NA	NA	CASSIDGFMNTEAFF	TGTGCCAGTAGTATCGACGGATTTATGAACACTGAAGCTTTCTTT
TRBV5-1	TRBJ2-5	NA	NA	CASSLEMQETQYF	TGCGCCAGCAGCTTGGAGATGCAAGAGACCCAGTACTTC
TRBV18	TRBJ1-4	NA	TRBD1	CASSLGQGEKLFF	TGTGCCAGCTCGCTCGGACAGGGCGAAAAACTGTTTTTT
TRBV28	TRBJ1-2	NA	NA	CASNSRGQAAFYGYTF	TGTGCCAGCAATTCTAGGGGCCAGGCGGCCTTCTATGGCTACACCTTC
TRBV28	TRBJ2-2	NA	TRBD1	CASSFNRQGFTGELFF	TGTGCCAGCAGTTTCAATCGACAGGGCTTCACCGGGGAGCTGTTTTTT
TRBV7-6	TRBJ2-3	NA	TRBD2	CASSLDGSGDVRNTQYF	TGTGCCAGCAGCTTAGATGGTAGCGGGGACGTCAGGAATACGCAGTATTTT
TRBV28	TRBJ1-5	NA	NA	CASSLRGPPNQPQHF	TGTGCCAGCAGTTTAAGAGGACCTCCCAATCAGCCCCAGCATTTT
TRBV5-5	TRBJ2-1	NA	NA	CASSLEWGTYNEQFF	TGTGCCAGCAGCTTGGAGTGGGGTACCTACAATGAGCAGTTCTTC
TRBV4-1	TRBJ1-2	NA	NA	CASSSRTDNYGYTF	TGCGCCAGCAGCTCCCGGACGGATAACTATGGCTACACCTTC